This passage covers 27 T cell receptor beta chains from one sample sequenced in a study of identifying expanded T cells in peripheral blood. Clones were read by immunoSEQ multiplex PCR, and TCRdb kept only the in-frame ones, dropping some. The sample contains around 57,000 clones, about 90% of which appear only once. Sequencing was performed on blood. These receptors came from a person aged 18-70 years in good health.

V gene TRBV7-7 combines with J gene TRBJ2-1; D not certain. Germline V gives CDR1 SSHAT, CDR2 FNYEAQ (reference sequence). V was shortened by 5 bases and J by 5 bases, with 10 bases between the two germline ends. This CDR3 spans 13 amino acids. The CDR3 protein is CASSLNKDNEQFF. In DNA, the CDR3 is TGTGCCAGCAGCCTAAACAAGGACAATGAGCAGTTCTTC. Combining the CDR3 with reference TRBV7-7 and TRBJ2-1 gives the whole variable domain GAGVSQSPRYKVTKRGQDVTLRCDPISSHATLYWYQQALGQGPEFLTYFNYEAQPDKSGLPSDRFSAERPEGSISTLTIQRTEQRDSAMYRCASSLNKDNEQFFGPGTRLTVL.

The V gene is TRBV19, the J gene TRBJ1-6, with D possibly matching TRBD1 (6 bases). From germline, CDR1 is LNHDA and CDR2 SQIVND (reference sequence). The germline V and J ends were trimmed by 5 bases and 5 bases, with 10 bases remaining between them. This CDR3 has 14 amino acids. The CDR3 region has the DNA TGTGCCAGTAGTGGACAGATGAATAATTCACCCCTCCACTTT. Protein sequence: CASSGQMNNSPLHF.

The chain recombines TRBV7-9 with TRBJ2-5; TRBD2 is a possible D gene (6 bases). The CDR3 extends over 12 amino acids. V was trimmed by 2 bases and J by 5 bases, leaving 6 bases between them. The germline CDR1 and CDR2 sequences are SEHNR and FQNEAQ (reference sequence). In DNA form, the CDR3 reads TGTGCCAGCAGCTTACGGGGGGAGACCCAGTACTTC. Translated, it gives CASSLRGETQYF.

The chain has TRBV27 and TRBJ2-2, with 7 bases identical to TRBD2. J was trimmed by 7 bases and V by 4 bases; bases with no gene match: 6. The CDR3 spans 14 residues. The germline V gene encodes CDR1 MNHEY and CDR2 SMNVEV (reference sequence). CDR3 coding DNA: TGTGCCAGCAGTTCGGGACTACTGGTCGGGGAGCTGTTTTTT. This translates into CASSSGLLVGELFF.

The sample holds a few counts of this clone. This chain joins TRBV7-9 and TRBJ2-7; D is uncertain. The V and J ends lost 2 bases and 3 bases respectively, with 8 bases between them. Looked up from germline, CDR1 is SEHNR and CDR2 is FQNEAQ (reference sequence). The CDR3 runs to 13 residues. The CDR3 is CASSLPGSYEQYF. The CDR3 DNA is TGTGCCAGCAGCTTACCAGGCAGCTACGAGCAGTACTTC.

This rearrangement joins TRBV2 to TRBJ2-5; D not resolved. Trimming left V 5 bases short and J 3 bases short, with 13 bases between. Germline V gene sequence: CDR1 SNHLY, CDR2 FYNNEI. The CDR3 length is 14 residues. The CDR3 protein is CASSITLPEETQYF. In DNA, the CDR3 is TGTGCCAGCAGTATCACCCTCCCTGAAGAGACCCAGTACTTC.

The chain couples TRBV7-2 to TRBJ1-5; D is uncertain. Germline CDR1 and CDR2: SGHTA and FQGNSA. V was pared by 3 bases and J by 5 bases, with 5 bases between. The CDR3 runs 12 residues. CDR3 protein: CASSLDDQPQHF. CDR3 bases: TGTGCCAGCAGCTTGGATGATCAGCCCCAGCATTTT.

V gene TRBV5-1 combines with J gene TRBJ1-6; 10 positions match TRBD1. The CDR3 consists of 18 residues. CDR1 is SGHRS, CDR2 YFSETQ, per germline. V lost 0 bases, J lost 1 base, and 4 bases stayed unmatched. CDR3 coding DNA: TGCGCCAGCAGCTTGGAACGGACAGGGGGATCCTATAATTCACCCCTCCACTTT. Encoded protein: CASSLERTGGSYNSPLHF.

For this clone: One end of the junction varies from germline; a read error may be responsible. V is TRBV6-5 and J is TRBJ2-5, with D perhaps assigned TRBD1 or TRBD2 (5 bases each). This CDR3 has 15 residues. Germline V CDR1 and CDR2: MNHEY, SVGAGI. The CDR3 reads CASRTGLRDQQTQYF. For the CDR3, the DNA is TGTGCCAGCAGAACAGGTTTGAGGGACCAACAGACCCAGTACTTC.

A word on this clone: Sequence at one end of the junction differs from germline and may be a read error. The chain couples TRBV30 to TRBJ2-6; D may be TRBD1 or TRBD2 (5 bases each). Germline V gene data show CDR1 as GTSNPN and CDR2 as SVGIG (reference sequence). This CDR3 has 16 residues. The DNA of the CDR3 is TGTGCCTGGAGCGACGTGGCGGTCTTCGGGGCTAACGTCCTGACTTTC. Translated, it gives CAWSDVAVFGANVLTF.

This clone has a single count. The chain employs TRBV18 and TRBJ2-7; D gene unclear. The CDR3 has 14 amino acids. Germline CDR1 reads KGHSH; CDR2 reads LQKENI. Between the trimmed V and J ends, which lost 5 bases and 1 base, there was a span of 12 bases. CDR3 region: CASSITTDSYEQYF. The CDR3 DNA reads as TGTGCCAGCTCAATAACGACGGATTCCTACGAGCAGTACTTC. Full variable domain (rest looked up from reference TRBV18 and TRBJ2-7): NAGVMQNPRHLVRRRGQEARLRCSPMKGHSHVYWYRQLPEEGLKFMVYLQKENIIDESGMPKERFSAEFPKEGPSILRIQQVVRGDSAAYFCASSITTDSYEQYFGPGTRLTVT.

The rearrangement links TRBV29-1 to TRBJ1-4, with 7 bases that match TRBD1. Germline trimming cut 5 bases from V and 5 bases from J; bases unmatched to any gene: 5. CDR1 SQVTM and CDR2 ANQGSEA come from the germline V gene. The CDR3 extends over 13 amino acids. The CDR3: CSVLGTENEKLFF. The CDR3 nucleotides read TGCAGCGTTCTCGGGACAGAGAATGAAAAACTGTTTTTT.

The chain has TRBV5-1 and TRBJ2-7; the match to TRBD2 covers 14 bases. V was clipped by 4 bases and J by 4 bases; unmatched bases: 7. CDR3 length: 16 residues. CDR1 is SGHRS, CDR2 YFSETQ, per germline. The CDR3 loop is CASSVGTSGSGYEQYF. In DNA, the CDR3 is TGCGCCAGCAGCGTCGGGACTAGCGGGAGTGGTTACGAGCAGTACTTC.

V is TRBV7-9 and J is TRBJ2-7, with TRBD1 matching 9 bases. The germline V gene encodes CDR1 SEHNR and CDR2 FQNEAQ (reference sequence). The CDR3 is 15 amino acids. After removal of 1 base from V and 6 bases from J, the junction contained 7 bases not matched to a gene. The CDR3 nucleotides read TGTGCCAGCAGCTTAGTAGGGACAGGGCGTTCCGAGCAGTACTTC. Amino acids: CASSLVGTGRSEQYF.

The V gene is TRBV5-4, the J gene TRBJ2-1; 12 nucleotides align to TRBD2. The CDR3 is 17 residues long. Germline V lookup: CDR1 SGHNT, CDR2 YYREEE (reference sequence). Trimming removed 3 bases from V and 2 bases from J; junction bases left unmatched: 6. CDR3 region: CASSSPSGRAPYNEQFF. CDR3 coding DNA: TGTGCCAGCAGCTCCCCTAGCGGGAGGGCGCCCTACAATGAGCAGTTCTTC.

This clone is a singleton in its sample. The gene calls are TRBV28 and TRBJ2-6, with D uncertain. The V gene lost 7 bases and the J gene lost 0 bases, with 13 bases spanning the gap. The CDR3 spans 16 residues. Germline V gene lookup returns CDR1 MDHEN and CDR2 SYDVKM. In DNA, the CDR3 is TGTGCCAGCAACCCATCGACGGCCTCTGGGGCCAACGTCCTGACTTTC. Its translation is CASNPSTASGANVLTF.

The chain uses TRBV30 and TRBJ2-7, with D tentatively TRBD2 (5 bases). Germline V gives CDR1 GTSNPN, CDR2 SVGIG (reference sequence). CDR3 length: 11 residues. V was trimmed by 7 bases and J by 7 bases, leaving 14 bases between them. The CDR3 DNA sequence: TGTGCCTTAGGACCGGGGTCTGAGCAGTACTTC. Translated: CALGPGSEQYF.

The chain links TRBV2 to TRBJ2-5, with a possible D match to TRBD1 (6 bases). The CDR3 is made up of 13 amino acids. V shed 6 bases and J shed 2 bases, with 10 bases lying between them. Looked up from germline, CDR1 is SNHLY and CDR2 is FYNNEI. The CDR3 region has the DNA TGTGCCAGCAGACGAGACAGGCAAGAGACCCAGTACTTC. Residues: CASRRDRQETQYF.

The chain employs TRBV4-1 and TRBJ1-3; D possibly corresponds to TRBD1 (5 bases). CDR1 and CDR2 from the germline V gene are MGHRA and YSYEKL. The V end was cut by 2 bases, the J end by 0 bases, with 11 bases between. The CDR3 is made up of 16 amino acids. CDR3 amino acids: CASSQSSGNSGNTIYF. The CDR3 DNA follows: TGCGCCAGCAGCCAAAGTTCAGGGAACTCTGGAAACACCATATATTTT.

This clone was counted a single time. J is TRBJ2-7 and V is TRBV6-5; 7 positions agree with TRBD1. Germline CDR1 and CDR2: MNHEY and SVGAGI. The trim removed 4 bases at V and 3 bases at J, leaving 12 bases unmatched. The CDR3 has 16 residues. CDR3 DNA sequence: TGTGCCAGCAGTTCAACCGGGACAGCAATAGTCTACGAGCAGTACTTC. It encodes CASSSTGTAIVYEQYF.

The chain is built from TRBV27 and TRBJ2-3; 7 bases are a match to TRBD1. Losses at the gene ends were 6 bases for V and 1 base for J; bases not matched to a gene: 4. The CDR3 length is 14 residues. CDR1 is MNHEY, CDR2 SMNVEV, per germline (reference sequence). The CDR3 sequence is CASSSGGGTDTQYF. Here the CDR3 DNA reads TGTGCCAGCAGCTCAGGGGGTGGCACAGATACGCAGTATTTT.

This chain joins TRBV25-1 and TRBJ1-1, with D unresolved. This CDR3 region has 11 residues. Trimming took 7 bases from V and 1 from J, leaving 4 bases between them. Germline loops: CDR1 MGHDK, CDR2 SYGVNS. CDR3 loop: CASTGNTEAFF. Here the CDR3 DNA reads TGTGCCAGCACGGGGAACACTGAAGCTTTCTTT.

The chain joins TRBV5-1 to TRBJ2-2; the match to TRBD1 covers 11 bases. V lost 2 bases to trimming and J lost 0 bases; unmatched junction nucleotides: 12. From germline, CDR1 is SGHRS and CDR2 YFSETQ. The CDR3 contains 20 residues. The CDR3 spells CASSFSLLPGQGANTGELFF. CDR3 coding DNA: TGCGCCAGCAGCTTCAGCCTCTTACCGGGACAGGGGGCGAACACCGGGGAGCTGTTTTTT. Looking up the rest from reference TRBV5-1 and TRBJ2-2 gives the full variable domain: KAGVTQTPRYLIKTRGQQVTLSCSPISGHRSVSWYQQTPGQGLQFLFEYFSETQRNKGNFPGRFSGRQFSNSRSEMNVSTLELGDSALYLCASSFSLLPGQGANTGELFFGEGSRLTVL.

The rearrangement links TRBV2 to TRBJ2-5; TRBD1 matches at 10 bases. Losses at the gene ends were 6 bases for V and 5 bases for J; bases not matched to a gene: 12. This CDR3 is built from 16 residues. Per the germline V gene, CDR1 is SNHLY and CDR2 is FYNNEI. CDR3 protein: CASSRRGTGARETQYF. The DNA for the CDR3 is TGTGCCAGCAGCCGCCGTGGGACAGGGGCGCGGGAGACCCAGTACTTC.

This clone was detected once. V and J are TRBV7-2 and TRBJ1-2; 10 nucleotides line up with TRBD1. The ends lost 1 base at V and 8 bases at J; junction bases unmatched: 4. CDR3 length equals 14 residues. In germline, CDR1 is SGHTA, CDR2 FQGNSA. This CDR3 reads CASSLGGTGEGYTF. The CDR3 DNA follows: TGTGCCAGCAGCTTAGGAGGGACAGGGGAAGGCTACACCTTC.

This chain uses TRBV28 with TRBJ2-7, with 8 positions matching TRBD1. The CDR3 contains 14 residues. From germline, CDR1 is MDHEN and CDR2 SYDVKM. Trimming cost V 2 bases and J 6 bases; bases outside gene matches: 6. The CDR3 is CASSLGQGQGEQYF. The CDR3 bases are TGTGCCAGCAGTTTAGGGCAAGGACAGGGCGAGCAGTACTTC. The variable domain in full, completed from reference TRBV28 and TRBJ2-7, reads DVKVTQSSRYLVKRTGEKVFLECVQDMDHENMFWYRQDPGLGLRLIYFSYDVKMKEKGDIPEGYSVSREKKERFSLILESASTNQTSMYLCASSLGQGQGEQYFGPGTRLTVT.

The J gene is TRBJ2-2, the V gene TRBV30; D is ambiguous. The germline V and J ends were trimmed by 0 bases and 1 base, with 9 bases remaining between them. The germline V gene has CDR1 GTSNPN and CDR2 SVGIG (reference sequence). The CDR3 runs 15 residues. The CDR3 region has the DNA TGTGCCTGGAGTGTAGGAACGGTGAACACCGGGGAGCTGTTTTTT. Amino acids: CAWSVGTVNTGELFF.